There are many counts of the clone carrying this TCR beta chain. Its specificity is unknown. These data come from a study of T-cell memory formation after mild COVID-19. In the study overall: Largely, TCR clusters stayed within a single donor.

Whole-study findings and limits: Pre-infection memory harbored some responding clones, suggesting cross-reactive memory joined.

Amplification by 5'RACE using constant-segment primers produced TCR alpha and TCR beta cDNA libraries that carried sample barcodes and UMIs. MiXCR, run by TCRdb on the 5' RACE reads, gives a single entry per CDR3 protein. The table lists some 210,000 distinct CDR3 sequences, about 17% of them singletons. The germline V gene has CDR1 SGHTA and CDR2 FQGNSA. V lost 3 bases, J lost 4 bases, and 11 bases lay in between. This CDR3 has 14 residues. Sequenced input: PBMCs or a T cell subset sorted from them (not recorded which). The TCR sequence derives from an adult woman who had mild COVID-19 (a few samples of this study predate the infection). Cell type and time point are not known. This chain links TRBV7-2 with TRBJ2-3; D gene unclear. The CDR3 nucleotides are TGTGCCAGCAGCTTGGATGTGCGTCCAGATACGCAGTATTTT. This translates into CASSLDVRPDTQYF. Drawing the rest from reference TRBV7-2 and TRBJ2-3, the complete variable domain is GAGVSQSPSNKVTEKGKDVELRCDPISGHTALYWYRQSLGQGLEFLIYFQGNSAPDKSGLPSDRFSAERTGGSVSTLTIQRTQQEDSAVYLCASSLDVRPDTQYFGPGTRLTVL.